This TCR beta chain appears in the sequencing data of a study of response to subunit inactivated influenza vaccine (dated by TCRdb to the late 2010s). The study in broad terms: Deep quantitative profiling of the T cell receptor repertoire was used in the study to follow responses to a trivalent subunit inactivated influenza vaccine.

The study at large found these results: The authors suggested that each seasonal influenza vaccination may recruit only a limited number of new T cells.

As encoded in the germline V gene (reference sequence), CDR1 is SEHNR while CDR2 is FQNEAQ. From its cysteine to its phenylalanine, the CDR3 spans 16 amino acids. Only the CDR3 DNA is retained, 48 bases long and in frame from the first base. After removal of 4 bases from V and 8 bases from J, the junction retains 13 bases not matched to a gene. The library relied on RT-PCR. TCRdb shows the sequencer as Illumina HiSeq 2500. TCRdb cleaned the public reads at Q25 with fastp, built clones with MiXCR and kept in-frame beta chains. Entries are consolidated by CDR3 protein sequence, retaining the most common genes and DNA. This sample has 180,000 or so distinct CDR3 sequences in its table, and roughly 12% of those were observed once. The top ten hold around 28% of the sample. In regard to this clonotype: Its antigen specificity is not known. One base away there is no much larger clone; base qualities are not given.

These data were likewise used in another study, on T cells expressing NK-cell markers. The other study reports the following: 5'RACE template switching, by which a universal primer site and unique molecular identifiers were added, was used to make TCR beta cDNA libraries. In sorted CD3+CD56+NKG2C+, CD3+CD56+NKG2C- and CD3+CD56-NKG2C+ T-cell subsets from about eight donors, TCR beta-chain repertoires were profiled. Seven of the eight sequenced donors were HCMV-seropositive and one was HCMV-seronegative. In several experiments an anti-gammadeltaTCR antibody was added to restrict sorting to alphabetaTCR-expressing T cells. For roughly six donors, the dominant CD3+CD56+NKG2C+ clonotypes were among the top 10 CD8+ clonotypes and accounted for roughly 1.0-8% of CD8+ T cells. Those dominant clonotypes were again the most abundant among CD3+CD56-NKG2C+ cells in a few donors, at about 28.3-65%. Whether the expanded NKG2C-expressing T cell clones were specific for HCMV antigens remained unclear. Randomly selected healthy volunteers, three men and five women, were used as the eight sequenced donors. HCMV-specific IgG was detected in serum with a commercial ELISA kit to determine HCMV serostatus. Peripheral blood mononuclear cells were isolated from blood by Ficoll density gradient centrifugation. Using Miltenyi isolation kits, CD4+ and CD8+ T cells were isolated from PBMC through magnetic immunoseparation. Synthesis of cDNA was primed from the TCR beta constant segment and was followed by two consecutive PCR amplification steps. The libraries were sequenced on Illumina HiSeq 2000/2500, MiSeq or NextSeq, producing 2 x 150 bp reads. MIGEC was used to demultiplex reads and group reads by UMI, and MiTCR was used to assemble and quantify clonotypes. To exclude erroneous sequences, any TCR cDNA sequence not supported by at least two reads was discarded. The tcR package was used for downstream repertoire analysis, and clonotypes were matched across fractions by CDR3 nucleotide sequence plus V segment. VDJmatch was used to annotate antigen specificity against VDJdb, with one amino acid substitution in CDR3 allowed.

Recombination linked TRBV7-9 to TRBJ2-1; 8 middle bases align to TRBD2. This sample comprised CD8+ T cells sorted from PBMCs, obtained 12 days after vaccination. This TCR came from a man between 50 and 59 years old who received an inactivated influenza vaccine. Donor details come from another sample of the same person, matched by shared clones. The CDR3 has the sequence CASSWGGLAANDEQFF. The nucleotide sequence reads as follows: TGTGCCAGCAGCTGGGGAGGACTAGCAGCGAACGATGAGCAGTTCTTC.